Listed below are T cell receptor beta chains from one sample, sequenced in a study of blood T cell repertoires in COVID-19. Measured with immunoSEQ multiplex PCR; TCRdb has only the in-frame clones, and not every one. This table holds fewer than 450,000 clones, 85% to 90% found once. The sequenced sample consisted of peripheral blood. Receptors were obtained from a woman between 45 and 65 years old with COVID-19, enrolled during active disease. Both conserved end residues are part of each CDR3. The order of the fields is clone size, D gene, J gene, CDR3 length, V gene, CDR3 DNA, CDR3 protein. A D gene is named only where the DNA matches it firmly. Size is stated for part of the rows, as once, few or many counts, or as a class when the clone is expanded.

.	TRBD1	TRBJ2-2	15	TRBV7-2	TGTGCCAGCAGCTCGAGGGGGCAGAGGGCCGGGGAGCTGTTTTTT	CASSSRGQRAGELFF
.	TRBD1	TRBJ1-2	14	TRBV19	TGTGCCAGTAGTACGGTGGGACAGGACTATGGCTACACCTTC	CASSTVGQDYGYTF
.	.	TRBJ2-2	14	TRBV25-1	TGTGCCAGCAGTGAAACGGGAAAAGCCGGGGAGCTGTTTTTT	CASSETGKAGELFF
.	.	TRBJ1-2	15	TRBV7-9	TGTGCCAGCAGCTCTCGCCGGACAGCTAACTATGGCTACACCTTC	CASSSRRTANYGYTF
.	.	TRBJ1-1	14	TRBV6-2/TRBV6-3	TGTGCCAGCAGCCCAGGGCAGGGGCGGACTGAAGCTTTCTTT	CASSPGQGRTEAFF
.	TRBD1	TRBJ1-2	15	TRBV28	TGTGCCAGTCTCCTCCACGGGGACAGGTTTTATGGCTACACCTTC	CASLLHGDRFYGYTF
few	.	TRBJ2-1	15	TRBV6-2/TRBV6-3	TGTGCCAGCAGTTACTTCGCTCTCCCGGTGAATGAGCAGTTCTTC	CASSYFALPVNEQFF
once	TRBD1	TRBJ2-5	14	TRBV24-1	TGTGCCACCAGTGTGGACAGGGGGAAAGAGACCCAGTACTTC	CATSVDRGKETQYF
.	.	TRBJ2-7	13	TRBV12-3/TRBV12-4	TGTGCCAGCAGTCGGGCGGGCTCCTACGAGCAGTACTTC	CASSRAGSYEQYF
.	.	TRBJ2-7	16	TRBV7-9	TGTGCCAGCAGCTCCGGACAGAAAACTCTACGCTACGAGCAGTACTTC	CASSSGQKTLRYEQYF
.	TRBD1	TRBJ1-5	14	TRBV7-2	TGTGCCAGCAGCTTCCGGGACAGGAATCAGCCCCAGCATTTT	CASSFRDRNQPQHF
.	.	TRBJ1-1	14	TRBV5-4	TGTGCCAGCACCCGTGGGGGAGGGAACACTGAAGCTTTCTTT	CASTRGGGNTEAFF
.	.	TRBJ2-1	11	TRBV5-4	TGTGCCAGCAGCTTGCGCGGTGAGCAGTTCTTC	CASSLRGEQFF
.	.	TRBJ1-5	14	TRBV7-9	TGTGCCAGCAGCCTTGGACAGCCAAATCAGCCCCAGCATTTT	CASSLGQPNQPQHF
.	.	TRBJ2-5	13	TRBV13	TGTGCCAGCAGCTTAGCGGTCCAAGAGACCCAGTACTTC	CASSLAVQETQYF
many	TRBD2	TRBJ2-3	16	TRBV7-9	TGTGCCAGCAGCTTTGCTCCTGCGGGAGGCACAGATACGCAGTATTTT	CASSFAPAGGTDTQYF
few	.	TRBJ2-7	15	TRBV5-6	TGTGCCAGCAGCTTGGCCGGGGTTATCTCCTACGAGCAGTACTTC	CASSLAGVISYEQYF
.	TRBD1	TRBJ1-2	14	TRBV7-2	TGTGCCAGCAGCTTTCTGACAGGGGGCTATGGCTACACCTTC	CASSFLTGGYGYTF
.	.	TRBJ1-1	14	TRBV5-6	TGTGCCAGCAGCCCAGACAGTGGGGATACTGAAGCTTTCTTT	CASSPDSGDTEAFF
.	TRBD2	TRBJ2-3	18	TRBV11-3	TGTGCCAGCAGCAAGGGACTAGCGGGAGGGCCTAGCACAGATACGCAGTATTTT	CASSKGLAGGPSTDTQYF
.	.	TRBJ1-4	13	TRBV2	TGTGCCAGCAGTAGATTCGGGGATGAAAAACTGTTTTTT	CASSRFGDEKLFF
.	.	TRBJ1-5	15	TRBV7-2	TGTGCCAGCAGCTTACAAAACGGGGGCAATCAGCCCCAGCATTTT	CASSLQNGGNQPQHF
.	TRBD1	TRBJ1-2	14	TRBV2	TGTGCCAGCAGGGGGGGCGGACAGGGGATTGGCTACACCTTC	CASRGGGQGIGYTF
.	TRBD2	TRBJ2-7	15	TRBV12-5	TGTGCTAGTGGTTTGGGACTAGCGGAGTTCTACGAGCAGTACTTC	CASGLGLAEFYEQYF
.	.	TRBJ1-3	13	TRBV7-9	TGTGCCAGCAGTCAATATGACAGTCCTGAGCATTTTTTT	CASSQYDSPEHFF
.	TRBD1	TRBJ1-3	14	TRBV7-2	TGTGCCAGCAGCTCGGGACAGCCTGGAAACACCATATATTTT	CASSSGQPGNTIYF
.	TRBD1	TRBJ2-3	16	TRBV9	TGTGCCAGCAGCGTAGGGACAGGTTTGAGCACAGATACGCAGTATTTT	CASSVGTGLSTDTQYF
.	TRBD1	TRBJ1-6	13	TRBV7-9	TGTGCCAGCAGCCCGACAGGGGATTCACCCCTCCACTTT	CASSPTGDSPLHF
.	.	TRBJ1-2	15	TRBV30	TGTGCCTGGAGTGTACAGAACGCACTCAACTATGGCTACACCTTC	CAWSVQNALNYGYTF
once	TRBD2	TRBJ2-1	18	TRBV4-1	TGCGCCAGCAGCCAAGAGTTCGGACTAGCGGGAGACCACAATGAGCAGTTCTTC	CASSQEFGLAGDHNEQFF
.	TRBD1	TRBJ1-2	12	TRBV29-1	TGCAGCGTTGGGGGACAGAACTATGGCTACACCTTC	CSVGGQNYGYTF
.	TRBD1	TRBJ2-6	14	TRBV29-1	TGCAGTACAGGGGGCGAATCTGGGGCCAACGTCCTGACTTTC	CSTGGESGANVLTF
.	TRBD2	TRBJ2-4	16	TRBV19	TGTGCCAGTAGTCGCCTCTCGGGACTATCCAAAAACATTCAGTACTTC	CASSRLSGLSKNIQYF
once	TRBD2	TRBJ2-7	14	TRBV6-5	TGTGCCAGCAGCCGTAGCGGGAGAGAACGAGAGCAGTACTTC	CASSRSGREREQYF
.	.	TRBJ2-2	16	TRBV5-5	TGTGCCAGCAGCTTGGCCTCTAGGGGCCCAACCGGGGAGCTGTTTTTT	CASSLASRGPTGELFF
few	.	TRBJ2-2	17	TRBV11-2	TGTGCCAGCAGATTACCCTCCGACAGACCAACAGCCGGGGAGCTGTTTTTT	CASRLPSDRPTAGELFF
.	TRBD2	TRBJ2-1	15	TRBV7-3	TGTGCCAGCAGCTTAATAGGACTAGCGGTCAATGAGCAGTTCTTC	CASSLIGLAVNEQFF
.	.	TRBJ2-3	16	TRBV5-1	TGCGCCAGCAGCTTGAATTGGAGGGAGGTCACAGATACGCAGTATTTT	CASSLNWREVTDTQYF
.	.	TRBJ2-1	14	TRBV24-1	TGTGAGCGCCCTCCTCTTGGTTCCTACAATGAGCAGTTCTTC	CERPPLGSYNEQFF
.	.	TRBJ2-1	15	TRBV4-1	TGCGCCAGCAGCCAAGATGACAGATCCTACAATGAGCAGTTCTTC	CASSQDDRSYNEQFF
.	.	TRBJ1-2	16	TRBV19	TGTGCCAGTAGTGCCTTACAGCTTAAGTCTGGCTATGGCTACACCTTC	CASSALQLKSGYGYTF
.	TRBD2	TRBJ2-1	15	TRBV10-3	TGTGCCATCAGTACGCTAGCGGGAGGGTACAATGAGCAGTTCTTC	CAISTLAGGYNEQFF
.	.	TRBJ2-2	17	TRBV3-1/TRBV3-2	TGTGCCAGCAGCCATACAGGGACAAAGGTTAACACCGGGGAGCTGTTTTTT	CASSHTGTKVNTGELFF
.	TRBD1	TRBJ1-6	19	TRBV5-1	TGCGCCAGCAGGGGGTCGTCCTTGGGATTGACAGGGCCGGATTCACCCCTCCACTTT	CASRGSSLGLTGPDSPLHF
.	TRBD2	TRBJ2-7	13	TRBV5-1	TGCGCCAGCAGGGGGCTAGCGGGAGACGAGCAGTACTTC	CASRGLAGDEQYF
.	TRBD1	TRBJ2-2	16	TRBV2	TGTGCCAGCAGCGCGAGGGACCCACAGGGGGGCGGGGAGCTGTTTTTT	CASSARDPQGGGELFF
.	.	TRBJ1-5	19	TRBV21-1	TGTGCCAGCAGCAAATCCGCACTAGGGGGACACCTCCACAAGGAGCCCCAGCATTTT	CASSKSALGGHLHKEPQHF
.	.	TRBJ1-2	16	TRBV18	TGTGCCAGCTCACCACTATACGAAAACTCAGGCTATGGCTACACCTTC	CASSPLYENSGYGYTF
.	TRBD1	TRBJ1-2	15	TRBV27	TGTGCCAGCAGTTATCGACAGGGCTTTAACTATGGCTACACCTTC	CASSYRQGFNYGYTF
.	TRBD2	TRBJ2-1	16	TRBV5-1	TGCGCCAGCAGCGGGGAGGGCCAAACTAGTTCCAATGAGCAGTTCTTC	CASSGEGQTSSNEQFF
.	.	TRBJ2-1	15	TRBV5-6	TGTGCCAGCAGCGAGGTCTCCGGCTCCTACAATGAGCAGTTCTTC	CASSEVSGSYNEQFF
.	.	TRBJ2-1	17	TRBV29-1	TGCAGCGATTTGATCACGGTTTACGGGTTGACCTACAATGAGCAGTTCTTC	CSDLITVYGLTYNEQFF
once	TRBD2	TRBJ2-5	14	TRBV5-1	TGCGCCAGCAGCTTTCCAGCGGGGCAAGAGACCCAGTACTTC	CASSFPAGQETQYF